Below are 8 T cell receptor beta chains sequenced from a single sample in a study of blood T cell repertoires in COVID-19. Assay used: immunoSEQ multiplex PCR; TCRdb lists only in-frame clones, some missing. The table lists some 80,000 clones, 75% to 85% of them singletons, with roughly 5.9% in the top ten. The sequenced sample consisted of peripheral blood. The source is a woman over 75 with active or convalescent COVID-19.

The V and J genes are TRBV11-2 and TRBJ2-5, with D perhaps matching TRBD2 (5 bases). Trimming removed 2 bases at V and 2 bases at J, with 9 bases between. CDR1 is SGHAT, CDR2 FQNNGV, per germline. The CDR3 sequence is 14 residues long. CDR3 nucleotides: TGTGCCAGCAGCTTATACGGGGTTCAAGAGACCCAGTACTTC. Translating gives CASSLYGVQETQYF.

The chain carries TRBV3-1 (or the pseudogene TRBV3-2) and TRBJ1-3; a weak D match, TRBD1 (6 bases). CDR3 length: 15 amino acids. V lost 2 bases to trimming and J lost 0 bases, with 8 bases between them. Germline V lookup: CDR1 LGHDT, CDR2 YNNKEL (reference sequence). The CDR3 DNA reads TGTGCCAGCAGCCAACAGGGGAGCTCTGGAAACACCATATATTTT. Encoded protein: CASSQQGSSGNTIYF.

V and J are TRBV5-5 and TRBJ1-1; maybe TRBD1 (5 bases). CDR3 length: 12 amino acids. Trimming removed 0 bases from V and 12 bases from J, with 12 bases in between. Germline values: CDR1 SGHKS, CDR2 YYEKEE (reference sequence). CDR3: CASSLVDKESFF. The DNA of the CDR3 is TGTGCCAGCAGCTTGGTGGACAAGGAATCTTTCTTT.

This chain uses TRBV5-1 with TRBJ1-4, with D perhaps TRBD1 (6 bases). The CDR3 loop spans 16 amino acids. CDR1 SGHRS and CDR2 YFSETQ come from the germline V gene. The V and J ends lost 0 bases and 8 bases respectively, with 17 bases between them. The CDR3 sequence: CASSLGVGRGEEKLFF. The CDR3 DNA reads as TGCGCCAGCAGCTTGGGTGTAGGCAGGGGCGAGGAAAAACTGTTTTTT.

The CDR3, as DNA: TGTGCCAGCAGTGAAGTTAGCGGGAGGAAACTCTACAATGAGCAGTTCTTC. It encodes CASSEVSGRKLYNEQFF. The chain joins TRBV25-1 to TRBJ2-1; TRBD2 matches at 10 bases. Per germline, CDR1 MGHDK and CDR2 SYGVNS. This CDR3 comprises 17 residues. Trimming at V came to 2 bases and at J to 3 bases, leaving 7 bases not matched to a gene.

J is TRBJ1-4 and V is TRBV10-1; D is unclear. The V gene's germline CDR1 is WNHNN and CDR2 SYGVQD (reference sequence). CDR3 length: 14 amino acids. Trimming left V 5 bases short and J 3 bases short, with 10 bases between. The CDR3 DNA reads TGCGCCAGCAGTCTGTCAGGTTCTAATGAAAAACTGTTTTTT. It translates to CASSLSGSNEKLFF.

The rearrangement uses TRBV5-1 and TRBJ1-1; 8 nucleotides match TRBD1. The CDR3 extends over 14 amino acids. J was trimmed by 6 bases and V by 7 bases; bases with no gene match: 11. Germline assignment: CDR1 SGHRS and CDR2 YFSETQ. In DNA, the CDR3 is TGCGCCAGCTCAACGGACAGGGCGGGGGCTGAAGCTTTCTTT. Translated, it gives CASSTDRAGAEAFF.

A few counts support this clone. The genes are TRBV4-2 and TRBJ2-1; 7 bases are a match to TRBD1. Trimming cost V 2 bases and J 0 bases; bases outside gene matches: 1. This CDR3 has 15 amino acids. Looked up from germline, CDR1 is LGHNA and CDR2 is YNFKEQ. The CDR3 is CASSQQGDSYNEQFF. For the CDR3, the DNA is TGTGCCAGCAGCCAACAGGGGGACTCCTACAATGAGCAGTTCTTC.